Described below is a single T cell receptor (beta chain) sequence and its context. What it binds is unknown. This CDR3 spans 15 amino acids. V dropped 4 bases and J dropped 8; count of bases not matched to a gene: 7. The V gene's germline CDR1 is WNHNN and CDR2 SYGVQD (reference sequence). The sample belongs to a study of cytomegalovirus exposure and HLA in healthy donors. Study conclusions and caveats: Later analysis suggested links between common viral pathogens and several top significant clusters. CMV serostatus alone was available as immune exposure information.

PCR involved 60 Vbeta and 13 Jbeta primers. TCRdb's table, derived via immunoSEQ multiplex PCR, lists solely in-frame clones and lacks some. This sample has roughly 160,000 clones; around 69% occur once, and the top ten carry 1.3% to 1.5%. This clonotype was obtained from a man aged 55 to 70 in good health and CMV-seronegative. The rearrangement uses TRBV10-1 and TRBJ2-1; 11 bases are a match to TRBD1. Sequencing input: PBMCs. The CDR3 loop reads CASSGGTGGTDEQFF. In nucleotides, the CDR3 is TGCGCCAGCAGTGGGGGGACAGGGGGTACCGATGAGCAGTTCTTC.